The 23 T cell receptor beta chains below were found in one sample sequenced in a study of shared clonotypes between healthy human individuals. Method: immunoSEQ multiplex PCR; TCRdb's copy keeps in-frame clones and lacks some. The sample includes 2,500,000 or so clones, roughly 90% of them seen just once. Material: naive CD4+ T cells from PBMCs. Stated subset: CD45RA+ positively selected. These receptors all stem from a man aged 18 to 29 in good health. Some clones in this sample may be carry-over from other donors' samples.

A remark on this clone: Additional DNA sequences in this sample encode the identical CDR3. The chain joins TRBV29-1 to TRBJ1-2; D might be TRBD1 (5 bases). The germline gives CDR1 SQVTM, CDR2 ANQGSEA. Trimming stripped 3 bases from V and 4 bases from J, with 12 bases between. The CDR3 is 13 amino acids. CDR3: CSVEGGRGYGYTF. In nucleotides, the CDR3 is TGCAGCGTTGAGGGGGGTAGAGGCTATGGCTACACCTTC.

The chain combines TRBV6-1 with TRBJ2-7, with TRBD1 matching over 7 bases. Losses at the gene ends were 7 bases for V and 2 bases for J; bases not matched to a gene: 2. The CDR3 covers 12 residues. Germline V lookup: CDR1 MNHNS, CDR2 SASEGT. The CDR3 DNA is TGTGCCAGCAACAGGGGAACCTACGAGCAGTACTTC. Its translation: CASNRGTYEQYF.

The CDR3 is CASSLSSISEAFF. In DNA, the CDR3 is TGTGCCAGCAGCTTAAGCAGCATCTCTGAAGCTTTCTTT. This rearrangement joins TRBV5-6 to TRBJ1-1, with D hard to call. CDR1 is SGHDT and CDR2 is YYEEEE in the germline V gene. V was trimmed by 2 bases and J by 6 bases, leaving 11 bases between them. The CDR3 sequence is 13 residues long.

The rearrangement links TRBV5-1 to TRBJ1-1; 9 nucleotides agree with TRBD1. The CDR3 is 16 residues long. Germline assignment: CDR1 SGHRS and CDR2 YFSETQ. The V gene end was trimmed by 5 bases and the J gene end by 1 base; junction bases not matched to a gene: 9. CDR3 bases: TGCGCCAGCAGGTTACAGGGGGCCCCTGGGAACACTGAAGCTTTCTTT. Amino acids: CASRLQGAPGNTEAFF.

This clone was picked up one time. The chain is built from TRBV5-4 and TRBJ2-1; 8 bases fit TRBD1. The trim removed 0 bases at V and 10 bases at J, leaving 6 bases unmatched. This CDR3 spans 14 amino acids. Germline lookup yields CDR1 SGHNT and CDR2 YYREEE (reference sequence). CDR3 sequence (DNA): TGTGCCAGCAGCTTGGTTCAGGGGGCACGGGAGCAGTTCTTC. Translated, it gives CASSLVQGAREQFF.

This clone showed up just once. This chain connects TRBV19 to TRBJ2-2; 7 nucleotides agree with TRBD1. This CDR3 contains 14 residues. In germline, CDR1 is LNHDA, CDR2 SQIVND (reference sequence). Trimming took 8 bases from V and 4 from J; bases not matched to a gene: 7. The CDR3 spells CASAPGGSTGELFF. DNA of the CDR3: TGTGCCAGTGCACCAGGGGGAAGCACCGGGGAGCTGTTTTTT.

The chain's CDR3 is CASRPIADRHYGYTF. The CDR3 coding sequence is TGTGCCAGCAGACCTATCGCGGACAGGCACTATGGCTACACCTTC. V is TRBV11-2 and J is TRBJ1-2; 7 nucleotides match TRBD1. Trimming removed 6 bases from V and 3 bases from J; junction bases left unmatched: 10. The CDR3 contains 15 residues. Germline assignment: CDR1 SGHAT and CDR2 FQNNGV. Together with reference TRBV11-2 and TRBJ1-2, the CDR3 gives the full variable domain: EAGVAQSPRYKIIEKRQSVAFWCNPISGHATLYWYQQILGQGPKLLIQFQNNGVVDDSQLPKDRFSAERLKGVDSTLKIQPAKLEDSAVYLCASRPIADRHYGYTFGSGTRLTVV.

The chain uses TRBV5-8 and TRBJ2-5, with D possibly matching TRBD2 (5 bases). Germline CDR1 is SGHTS and CDR2 is YDEGEE. Trimming cost V 5 bases and J 5 bases, with 10 bases left between them. CDR3 length: 12 amino acids. CDR3 sequence: CASRDFFETQYF. CDR3 DNA: TGTGCCAGCAGGGACTTTTTTGAGACCCAGTACTTC.

The chain uses TRBV11-2 and TRBJ2-7, with D perhaps matching TRBD1 (5 bases). With 1 base removed from V and 0 bases from J, the gap between germline ends came to 13 bases. The CDR3 has 16 residues. Germline V gene sequence: CDR1 SGHAT, CDR2 FQNNGV. For the CDR3, the DNA is TGTGCCAGCAGCTTAGCCCCCCAGGGCCGCTCCTACGAGCAGTACTTC. This gives the protein CASSLAPQGRSYEQYF.

This clone was detected only once. The chain carries TRBV6-1 and TRBJ2-5, with D perhaps matching TRBD2 (6 bases). This CDR3 spans 13 amino acids. V was cut by 4 bases and J by 5 bases, with 11 bases left in between. Germline V gene sequence: CDR1 MNHNS, CDR2 SASEGT. The CDR3 DNA follows: TGTGCCAGCAGTGGGCTAGCGCCTGAGACCCAGTACTTC. This gives the protein CASSGLAPETQYF.

This rearrangement joins TRBV27 to TRBJ2-1; tentatively, D is TRBD2 (6 bases). The V gene lost 7 bases and the J gene lost 6 bases, with 13 bases spanning the gap. CDR1 MNHEY and CDR2 SMNVEV come from the germline V gene (reference sequence). The CDR3 sequence is 13 residues long. The CDR3 DNA sequence: TGTGCCAGCAATAAACTAGCTGCCAATGAGCAGTTCTTC. Protein product: CASNKLAANEQFF.

The J gene is TRBJ2-1, the V gene TRBV18; 7 bases map to TRBD2. V lost 2 bases, J lost 0 bases, and 7 bases stayed unmatched. The CDR3 spans 17 residues. Germline assignment: CDR1 KGHSH and CDR2 LQKENI. The CDR3 nucleotides are TGTGCCAGCTCACCATTGCTAGCGGATACCTCCTACAATGAGCAGTTCTTC. It yields the protein CASSPLLADTSYNEQFF.

V usage is TRBV18 and J usage is TRBJ2-7; TRBD2 aligns across 7 bases. V shed 3 bases, J shed 3 bases, and the junction held 8 bases outside the gene matches. The germline V gene encodes CDR1 KGHSH and CDR2 LQKENI. The CDR3 consists of 15 residues. CDR3 DNA sequence: TGTGCCAGCTCACCCCAAGAGGCTAGCGGCTACGAGCAGTACTTC. Protein sequence: CASSPQEASGYEQYF.

This rearrangement joins TRBV5-1 to TRBJ2-1; the D gene could be TRBD1 or TRBD2 (5 bases each). CDR3 length equals 13 residues. The germline V and J ends were trimmed by 4 bases and 8 bases, with 13 bases remaining between them. Germline values: CDR1 SGHRS, CDR2 YFSETQ. This CDR3 reads CASSPNGDDEQFF. The CDR3 nucleotides read TGCGCCAGCAGCCCCAATGGGGACGATGAGCAGTTCTTC.

In this sample, this clone turned up a few times. This rearrangement joins TRBV15 to TRBJ1-1; the match to TRBD1 covers 10 bases. From germline, CDR1 is LNHNV and CDR2 YYDKDF (reference sequence). This CDR3 comprises 13 residues. With 3 bases clipped from V and 5 bases from J, the junction kept 0 bases outside the gene matches. The DNA for the CDR3 is TGTGCCACCAGCAGGGGACAGGGGACTGAAGCTTTCTTT. This encodes CATSRGQGTEAFF. Drawing the rest from reference TRBV15 and TRBJ1-1, the complete variable domain is DAMVIQNPRYQVTQFGKPVTLSCSQTLNHNVMYWYQQKSSQAPKLLFHYYDKDFNNEADTPDNFQSRRPNTSFCFLDIRSPGLGDTAMYLCATSRGQGTEAFFGQGTRLTVV.

The gene calls are TRBV7-6 and TRBJ2-3, with 11 bases matching TRBD2. This CDR3 contains 17 residues. The V segment lost 3 bases and the J segment 2 bases; nucleotides outside the gene matches: 7. Germline CDR1 is SGHVS and CDR2 is FNYEAQ. The CDR3 nucleotides are TGTGCCAGCAGCTTCGTAGCGGGAGGGCCTGTCACAGATACGCAGTATTTT. This gives the protein CASSFVAGGPVTDTQYF.

The chain has TRBV2 and TRBJ1-4; D gene uncertain. Per the germline V gene, CDR1 is SNHLY and CDR2 is FYNNEI. This CDR3 contains 13 residues. Trimming cost V 6 bases and J 5 bases, with 10 bases left between them. DNA for the CDR3: TGTGCCAGCAGGTCGGGGTCCAATGAAAAACTGTTTTTT. It is translated as CASRSGSNEKLFF.

The J gene is TRBJ1-4, the V gene TRBV28; D possibly corresponds to TRBD1 (5 bases). V shed 4 bases and J shed 4 bases, with 16 bases lying between them. The CDR3 totals 16 residues. CDR1 is MDHEN and CDR2 is SYDVKM in the germline V gene. The CDR3 region is CASSSHGAGGNEKLFF. CDR3 nucleotides: TGTGCCAGCAGTTCCCACGGGGCAGGTGGTAATGAAAAACTGTTTTTT.

This rearrangement joins TRBV5-4 to TRBJ2-5; 12 bases align to TRBD1. The CDR3 is 18 amino acids. Trimming cost V 0 bases and J 3 bases; bases outside gene matches: 9. Per the germline V gene, CDR1 is SGHNT and CDR2 is YYREEE (reference sequence). The CDR3 reads CASSLAQPGQGAKETQYF. DNA for the CDR3: TGTGCCAGCAGCTTGGCCCAACCGGGACAGGGGGCGAAAGAGACCCAGTACTTC.

The CDR3 sequence: CASSQDTTGGRAEQYF. The CDR3 DNA reads TGCGCCAGCAGCCAAGATACTACAGGGGGGAGGGCAGAGCAGTACTTC. The chain uses TRBV4-1 and TRBJ2-7; maybe TRBD1 (8 bases). The CDR3 totals 16 residues. CDR1 is MGHRA, CDR2 YSYEKL, per germline. Trimming stripped 0 bases from V and 7 bases from J, with 19 bases between.

The gene calls are TRBV15 and TRBJ1-2; 8 positions match TRBD1. CDR1 and CDR2 (germline): LNHNV, YYDKDF (reference sequence). Trimming removed 2 bases from V and 7 bases from J; junction bases left unmatched: 12. CDR3 length equals 16 residues. The CDR3 loop is CATSRRIAQGVGGYTF. The CDR3 DNA is TGTGCCACCAGCAGACGGATAGCACAGGGGGTAGGTGGCTACACCTTC.

The J gene is TRBJ1-1, the V gene TRBV2, with 7 bases lining up with TRBD1. J was trimmed by 0 bases and V by 6 bases; bases with no gene match: 4. CDR3 length: 14 amino acids. From germline, CDR1 is SNHLY and CDR2 FYNNEI. The DNA for the CDR3 is TGTGCCAGCAGGCAGGACAGGATGAACACTGAAGCTTTCTTT. Translating gives CASRQDRMNTEAFF.

CDR3 region: CASSIGQGGQTQYF. CDR3 bases: TGCGCCAGCAGCATCGGACAGGGGGGACAGACCCAGTACTTC. The chain carries TRBV5-1 and TRBJ2-5; TRBD1 aligns across 10 bases. Per the germline V gene, CDR1 is SGHRS and CDR2 is YFSETQ. CDR3 size: 14 residues. V gave up 4 bases and J gave up 6 bases; unmatched junction bases: 6. The variable domain in full, completed from reference TRBV5-1 and TRBJ2-5, reads KAGVTQTPRYLIKTRGQQVTLSCSPISGHRSVSWYQQTPGQGLQFLFEYFSETQRNKGNFPGRFSGRQFSNSRSEMNVSTLELGDSALYLCASSIGQGGQTQYFGPGTRLLVL.